The entry that follows covers one TCR beta chain sequence. The Seattle patients joined while their infection was active and were tracked longitudinally afterward. The data are from a study of blood T cell repertoires in COVID-19. Study at large: From T cells, B-cell-depleted T cells, or PBMCs came the material, which was cDNA or gDNA.

Germline V lookup: CDR1 SGHRS, CDR2 YFSETQ. CDR3 size: 14 residues. V gave up 0 bases and J gave up 2 bases, with 9 bases separating them. The table came from immunoSEQ multiplex PCR; TCRdb's copy has only in-frame clones and leaves some out. The sample records approximately 250,000 clones, 85% to 95% being singletons. The chain carries TRBV5-1 and TRBJ2-7, with a possible D match to TRBD1 (6 bases). Material: peripheral blood. The sequence was obtained from a man aged 25 to 40 with COVID-19, enrolled during active disease. The CDR3 loop is CASSLDRVTYEQYF. CDR3 in DNA: TGCGCCAGCAGCTTGGACAGGGTGACCTACGAGCAGTACTTC. Full variable domain (rest looked up from reference TRBV5-1 and TRBJ2-7): KAGVTQTPRYLIKTRGQQVTLSCSPISGHRSVSWYQQTPGQGLQFLFEYFSETQRNKGNFPGRFSGRQFSNSRSEMNVSTLELGDSALYLCASSLDRVTYEQYFGPGTRLTVT.